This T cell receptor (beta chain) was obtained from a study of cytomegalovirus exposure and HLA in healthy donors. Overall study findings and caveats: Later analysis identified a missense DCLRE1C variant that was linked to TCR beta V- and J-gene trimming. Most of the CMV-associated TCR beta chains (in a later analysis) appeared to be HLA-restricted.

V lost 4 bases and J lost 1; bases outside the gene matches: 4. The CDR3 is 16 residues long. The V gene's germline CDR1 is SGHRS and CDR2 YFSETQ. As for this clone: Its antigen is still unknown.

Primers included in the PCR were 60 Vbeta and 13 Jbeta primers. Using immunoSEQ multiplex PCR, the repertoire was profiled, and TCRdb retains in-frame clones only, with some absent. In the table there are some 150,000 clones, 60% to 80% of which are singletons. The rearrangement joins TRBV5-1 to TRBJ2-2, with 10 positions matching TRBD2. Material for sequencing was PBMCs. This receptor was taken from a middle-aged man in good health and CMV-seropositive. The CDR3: CASSTRTSGNTGELFF. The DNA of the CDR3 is TGCGCCAGCAGCACCCGGACTAGCGGGAACACCGGGGAGCTGTTTTTT.